This T cell receptor (beta chain) originates from a study of shared clonotypes between healthy human individuals. Across the whole study: Used for every donor were three CD4 naive, three CD4 memory, two CD8 naive and one CD8 memory plate.

Study findings and constraints: Roughly 5% of naive CD4 clonotypes were shared across a handful of donors.

The donor cohort consisted entirely of Caucasian adults residing in Nashville, Tennessee. A split of CD4+ cells into CD45RA+ naive and CD45RA-negative memory subsets was performed. The CDR3 consists of 15 residues. Germline V gene sequence: CDR1 SNHLY, CDR2 FYNNEI. Between the trimmed V and J ends, which lost 4 bases and 0 bases, there was a span of 10 bases. In the case of this clone: Its antigen remains unidentified.

Measured with immunoSEQ multiplex PCR; TCRdb has only the in-frame clones, and not every one. This table holds millions of clones, 85% to 95% found once. The TCR originated in a man between 18 and 35 years old in good health. Source material: naive CD4+ T cells sorted from blood. Subset specified: CD45RA+ positively selected. This rearrangement joins TRBV2 to TRBJ1-5; no clear D. CDR3 bases: TGTGCCAGCAGTGGACGGGGAGGTAGCAATCAGCCCCAGCATTTT. Encoded protein: CASSGRGGSNQPQHF.